This TCR beta chain was profiled in a study of blood T cell repertoires in COVID-19. Overall study: Whether acute or convalescent, the COVID-19 samples came from the United States, Italy and Spain. Nucleic acid was either cDNA or gDNA, and it came from T cells, B-cell-depleted T cells, or PBMCs.

CDR1 MNHEY and CDR2 SMNVEV come from the germline V gene (reference sequence). This CDR3 region has 17 residues. Trimming cost V 4 bases and J 1 base, with 18 bases left between them. Original analysis: Nucleated cell counts were estimated from reference gene primer amplification. Repertoires were generated with immunoSEQ multiplex PCR, while TCRdb's copy carries only in-frame clones and drops some. Clone size and the V and J calls come from that table; the DNA yielded D and trimming. The sample yields a few hundred thousand clones, around nine tenths seen once. This TCR was sampled from a woman aged 40 to 50 who had recovered from COVID-19. V is TRBV27 and J is TRBJ2-3, with D perhaps TRBD1 (5 bases). Sequencing was carried out using peripheral blood. This chain's CDR3 is CASSSIYSGWGTDTQYF. Here the CDR3 DNA reads TGTGCCAGCAGTTCAATCTACTCAGGGTGGGGCACAGATACGCAGTATTTT.